Only a few counts were recorded for the clone carrying this TCR beta chain. Antigen unknown. The sample originates from a study of cytomegalovirus exposure and HLA in healthy donors. About the study: The early release's HLA-typed donors yielded tens of millions of unique TCRs. The study's findings and limits: Follow-up analysis later connected one missense variant in DCLRE1C with trimming of TCR beta V- and J-genes. In a later analysis, compared with equally common non-associated chains, HLA-associated beta chains were more expanded.

The PCR employed 60 Vbeta primers together with 13 Jbeta primers. Generated by immunoSEQ multiplex PCR, the TCRdb table keeps only in-frame clones and is missing some. The table includes just over 200,000 clones, 75% to 85% detected once. The V gene's germline CDR1 is SNHLY and CDR2 FYNNEI. The CDR3 sequence is 15 residues long. Trimming removed 3 bases from V and 3 bases from J, with 15 bases in between. This chain uses TRBV2 with TRBJ2-7; tentative D call: TRBD1 (5 bases). The sequenced sample consisted of PBMCs. The sequence was obtained from a woman aged 40 to 50 in good health and CMV-seronegative. CDR3 sequence (DNA): TGTGCCAGCAGTGAGGTACAGGACCGAGGCTACGAGCAGTACTTC. Amino acids: CASSEVQDRGYEQYF.